The clone carrying this TCR beta chain was observed a few times. The antigen remains unidentified. The source of the sample is a study of post-analysis software for immune sequencing data. Study context: Both relapsing-remitting and secondary progressive multiple sclerosis featured among the disease courses, as did progressive-relapsing multiple sclerosis. General study findings and limits: Strong same-batch co-clustering of samples appeared with F measure clustering. In patients, TRBV5-6, TRBV5-1 and TRBV20-1 belonged to four or five TRBV segments found more frequently than in controls. The normalized Chao1 diversity of multiple sclerosis patients was significantly lower than that of controls.

V lost 6 bases and J 6 bases, leaving 12 bases between the germline ends. This CDR3 has 12 amino acids. Unique molecular identifiers had been added to the TCR beta cDNA libraries. Out of roughly 0.85 to 11 million T cells, some 500,000 cDNA molecules were generated. One entry per CDR3 protein results from TCRdb running MiXCR on the PCR reads. The data contain around 710,000 distinct CDR3 sequences, just over 45% of them singletons. The genes are TRBV12-3 or TRBV12-4 and TRBJ2-7, with D possibly TRBD1 on 5 matching bases. This TCR derives from a girl aged 10 to 17 with multiple sclerosis. Source material: blood. CDR3 sequence (DNA): TGTGCCAGCAGACAGGTTTTGGGCGAGCAGTACTTC. It encodes CASRQVLGEQYF.